Detailed here is one T cell receptor beta chain. Germline V gene lookup returns CDR1 MNHEY and CDR2 SMNVEV (reference sequence). This CDR3 has 19 amino acids. Losses at the gene ends were 5 bases for V and 6 bases for J; bases not matched to a gene: 16. This entry is derived from a study of blood T cell repertoires in COVID-19. Turning to the study itself: Samples came from the United States, Italy and Spain, spanning acute and convalescent COVID-19.

In the authors' workflow: Amplifying reference gene primers gave estimates of nucleated cell counts. The repertoire was sequenced with immunoSEQ multiplex PCR; TCRdb's copy has only in-frame clones and lacks some. Clone size and V and J calls were adopted from that table, with D and trimming inferred from the DNA. This table holds about 120,000 clones, about four fifths found once. This TCR was sampled from a man aged 40-55 years with active or convalescent COVID-19. V usage is TRBV27 and J usage is TRBJ2-1, with 13 nucleotides matching TRBD2. Sequencing was performed on peripheral blood. In DNA, the CDR3 is TGTGCCAGCAGTGTCCTCGGTGGGACTAGCGGGATCGGGGGCAATGAGCAGTTCTTC. Translated, it gives CASSVLGGTSGIGGNEQFF.